This T cell receptor beta chain was sequenced in a study of OX40 agonist ivuxolimab in advanced cancers. Study overall: Patients' therapy was ivuxolimab, an antibody that acts as an agonist of OX40 (CD134). Eligibility admitted prior anti-PD-1, anti-PD-L1 or anti-CTLA-4 therapy; around 42% had some.

Patients had blood sampled at baseline and again on cycle 4 day 1 and cycle 7 day 1. The CDR3 is 13 amino acids. Unmatched junction bases numbered 7, after V lost 6 bases and J lost 7 bases. Germline V gives CDR1 SNHLY, CDR2 FYNNEI. Profiled with immunoSEQ multiplex PCR; TCRdb holds only in-frame clones, not every one. Found here are tens of thousands of clones, about four fifths of them singletons; the top ten hold approximately 6.1%. The chain is built from TRBV2 and TRBJ2-7; 9 positions agree with TRBD2. The sequence came from an adult with an advanced solid tumor such as melanoma, head and neck, liver or kidney cancer. This specimen was CD4+ or CD8+ T cells sorted from blood, taken in a trial of the OX40 agonist ivuxolimab. The CDR3: CASSDSGRGEQYF. The DNA of the CDR3 is TGTGCCAGCAGCGATAGCGGGAGAGGGGAGCAGTACTTC.